Following are 5 T cell receptor beta chains from one sample sequenced in a study of siplizumab effects on memory and regulatory T cells. Some clones are missing from TCRdb's copy, which holds only in-frame ones; the method was immunoSEQ multiplex PCR. The sample has about 100,000 clones, over 90% seen once. Sample: non-Treg CD4+ T cells sorted from blood. All receptors come from a human donor in good health.

This sequence joins TRBV18 and TRBJ1-5; 8 positions agree with TRBD1. Germline trimming cut 3 bases from V and 4 bases from J; bases unmatched to any gene: 5. The CDR3 is made up of 15 amino acids. Germline V CDR1 and CDR2: KGHSH, LQKENI. The CDR3 DNA sequence: TGTGCCAGCTCACCTTCAGGGGGCGAGAATCAGCCCCAGCATTTT. Its translation: CASSPSGGENQPQHF.

The chain couples TRBV11-3 to TRBJ2-1; 14 bases are a match to TRBD2. Germline V CDR1 and CDR2: SGHNT, YENEEA. Trimming removed 5 bases from V and 11 bases from J; junction bases left unmatched: 14. This CDR3 has 17 residues. The CDR3 region has the DNA TGTGCCAGCAGCGGGCCCTCCGGGACTAGCGGGAGAGGTCAGCAGTTCTTC. This codes for CASSGPSGTSGRGQQFF.

J is TRBJ2-3 and V is TRBV9; 11 bases are a match to TRBD2. Germline assignment: CDR1 SGDLS and CDR2 YYNGEE. Trimming at V came to 0 bases and at J to 8 bases, leaving 8 bases not matched to a gene. The CDR3 consists of 16 residues. CDR3 sequence: CASSVVSGRGLGTQYF. The CDR3 nucleotides read TGTGCCAGCAGCGTAGTTAGCGGGAGGGGCCTGGGTACGCAGTATTTT.

This clone was recorded only once. The chain uses TRBV5-6 and TRBJ2-7; the D gene is possibly TRBD2 (6 bases). CDR1 and CDR2 (germline): SGHDT, YYEEEE. CDR3 length: 15 residues. Trimming removed 2 bases at V and 3 bases at J, with 15 bases between. The CDR3 loop reads CASSFRLGVNYEQYF. As DNA, the CDR3 is TGTGCCAGCAGCTTTAGACTAGGCGTAAACTACGAGCAGTACTTC.

This chain uses TRBV5-4 with TRBJ2-7; 7 bases fit TRBD1. Germline V CDR1 and CDR2: SGHNT, YYREEE (reference sequence). V lost 3 bases, J lost 5 bases, and 14 bases stayed unmatched. This CDR3 has 16 residues. The CDR3, as DNA: TGTGCCAGCAGCTGGGGACCTAAGGGGGCGTTAAACGAGCAGTACTTC. It codes for CASSWGPKGALNEQYF.